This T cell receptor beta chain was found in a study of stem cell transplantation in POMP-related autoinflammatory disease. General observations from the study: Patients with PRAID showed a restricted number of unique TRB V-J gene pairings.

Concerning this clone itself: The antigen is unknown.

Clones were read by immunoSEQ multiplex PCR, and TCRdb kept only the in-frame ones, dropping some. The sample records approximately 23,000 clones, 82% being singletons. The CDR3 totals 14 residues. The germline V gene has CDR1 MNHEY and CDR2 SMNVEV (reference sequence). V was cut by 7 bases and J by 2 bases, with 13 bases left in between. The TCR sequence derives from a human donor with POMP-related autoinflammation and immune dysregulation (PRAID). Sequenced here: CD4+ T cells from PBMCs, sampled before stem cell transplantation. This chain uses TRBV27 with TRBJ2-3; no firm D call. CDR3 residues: CASTSLGLTDTQYF. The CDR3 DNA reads TGTGCCAGCACCTCCCTGGGTCTCACAGATACGCAGTATTTT.